This T cell receptor (beta chain) was recorded in a study of cytomegalovirus exposure and HLA in healthy donors. Study-wide findings and caveats: Most observed TCR sequences were rare, whereas some public TCRs were detected in many donors.

Germline V gives CDR1 MRHNA, CDR2 SNTAGT. The germline V and J ends were trimmed by 3 bases and 2 bases, with 14 bases remaining between them. CDR3 size: 16 residues. Both 60 Vbeta primers and 13 Jbeta primers went into the PCR. The repertoire was sequenced with immunoSEQ multiplex PCR; TCRdb's copy has only in-frame clones and lacks some. This sample has approximately 140,000 clones, with 76% found just once. Remarks on this clone: Its specificity is unknown.

The sequence was collected from a man aged 35 to 55 in good health and CMV-seronegative. This chain links TRBV6-4 with TRBJ2-1, with D tentatively TRBD2 (5 bases). The source material was PBMCs. Here the CDR3 reads CASSEGAGMPYNEQFF. The CDR3 nucleotides are TGTGCCAGCAGTGAGGGAGCAGGAATGCCCTACAATGAGCAGTTCTTC.